This T cell receptor beta chain is from a study of shared T cell receptors in the human thymus. Germline loops: CDR1 MNHEY, CDR2 SVGAGI. CDR3 length: 16 amino acids. The V and J ends lost 0 bases and 6 bases, in that order; junction bases with no gene match: 9. TCRdb's copy holds only in-frame clones and misses some; the assay was immunoSEQ multiplex PCR. Among roughly 710,000 clones listed, approximately 85% were seen once. The same sample was also studied in work on human thymus T cells. According to that study: Corrective cardiac operations yielded the resected thymus tissue. Highly overlapping thymic repertoires in unrelated individuals were reported by related research.

V is TRBV6-5 and J is TRBJ1-2, with TRBD1 matching 8 bases. This receptor was taken from a girl less than two years old with a congenital heart defect. Sequencing input: thymocytes. CDR3 DNA sequence: TGTGCCAGCAGTTACTCCAGGGCAGGGGGCGCAGATGGCTACACCTTC. It translates to CASSYSRAGGADGYTF.